One sample yielded the 10 T cell receptor beta chains listed below, sequenced in a study of cytomegalovirus exposure and HLA in healthy donors. Sequenced by immunoSEQ multiplex PCR; TCRdb stores in-frame clones only, minus some. The repertoire holds tens of thousands of clones, with around 94% as singletons. Material: PBMCs. The receptors were sampled from a man between 18 and 29 years old in good health and CMV-seronegative.

The genes are TRBV2 and TRBJ1-4; D is uncertain. V lost 0 bases and J lost 8, with 13 bases in between. Germline CDR1 is SNHLY and CDR2 is FYNNEI. This CDR3 is 15 amino acids long. CDR3 sequence: CASSEAALGREKLFF. The CDR3 region has the DNA TGTGCCAGCAGTGAAGCAGCCCTAGGTCGGGAAAAACTGTTTTTT.

This chain uses TRBV5-1 with TRBJ2-5, with TRBD1 matching over 9 bases. The CDR3 spans 15 residues. The germline V gene encodes CDR1 SGHRS and CDR2 YFSETQ. Losses at the gene ends were 4 bases for V and 1 base for J; bases not matched to a gene: 5. The CDR3 sequence: CASSHSTGGQETQYF. CDR3 coding DNA: TGCGCCAGCAGCCACTCGACAGGGGGCCAAGAGACCCAGTACTTC.

This chain links TRBV6-6 with TRBJ2-5; D may be TRBD1 (6 bases). Per germline, CDR1 MNHNY and CDR2 SVGAGI (reference sequence). V was trimmed by 4 bases and J by 3 bases, leaving 15 bases between them. The CDR3 length is 15 residues. CDR3 coding DNA: TGTGCCAGCAGTTTTTTTCAGGGGTCGAAAGAGACCCAGTACTTC. Encoded protein: CASSFFQGSKETQYF.

The chain carries TRBV25-1 and TRBJ2-5; 7 nucleotides agree with TRBD1. This CDR3 has 16 amino acids. Losses at the gene ends were 1 base for V and 5 bases for J; bases not matched to a gene: 10. Germline V CDR1 and CDR2: MGHDK, SYGVNS. DNA of the CDR3: TGTGCCAGCAGTGAATGGAGACAGGGCTACGTGGAGACCCAGTACTTC. It translates to CASSEWRQGYVETQYF.

For the CDR3, the DNA is TGTGCCAGCAGCTTCTCCGGGAGCCCCGAGCAGTACTTC. Amino acids: CASSFSGSPEQYF. V gene TRBV5-4 combines with J gene TRBJ2-7, with D maybe TRBD2 (6 bases). The CDR3 is 13 amino acids. Trimming shortened V by 2 bases and J by 6 bases, and 12 bases separated the two germline ends. Per the germline V gene, CDR1 is SGHNT and CDR2 is YYREEE (reference sequence).

The J gene is TRBJ1-3, the V gene TRBV5-1; D remains unclear. In germline, CDR1 is SGHRS, CDR2 YFSETQ. Trimming removed 4 bases at V and 4 bases at J, with 15 bases between. There are 15 residues in the CDR3. CDR3 residues: CASSEPASQGNTIYF. CDR3 DNA sequence: TGCGCCAGCAGCGAACCCGCTTCACAGGGAAACACCATATATTTT. The full variable domain, rest sourced from reference TRBV5-1 and TRBJ1-3, is KAGVTQTPRYLIKTRGQQVTLSCSPISGHRSVSWYQQTPGQGLQFLFEYFSETQRNKGNFPGRFSGRQFSNSRSEMNVSTLELGDSALYLCASSEPASQGNTIYFGEGSWLTVV.

This chain uses TRBV4-2 with TRBJ2-2, with TRBD2 matching over 9 bases. In germline, CDR1 is LGHNA, CDR2 YNFKEQ. The CDR3 sequence is 16 residues long. Trimming at V came to 0 bases and at J to 8 bases, leaving 7 bases not matched to a gene. CDR3 loop: CASSQEGASGEGELFF. Written as DNA, the CDR3 is TGTGCCAGCAGCCAAGAAGGGGCTAGCGGGGAAGGGGAGCTGTTTTTT.

The V gene is TRBV2, the J gene TRBJ1-1, with TRBD1 identical over 7 bases. Looked up from germline, CDR1 is SNHLY and CDR2 is FYNNEI. The J segment lost 0 bases and the V segment lost 4 bases, leaving 8 bases of the junction unmatched. CDR3 length: 16 residues. The CDR3 nucleotides are TGTGCCAGCAGTGCCGCAGGGGGGACGATGAACACTGAAGCTTTCTTT. Translation: CASSAAGGTMNTEAFF. Full variable domain (outside the CDR3, taken from reference TRBV2 and TRBJ1-1): EPEVTQTPSHQVTQMGQEVILRCVPISNHLYFYWYRQILGQKVEFLVSFYNNEISEKSEIFDDQFSVERPDGSNFTLKIRSTKLEDSAMYFCASSAAGGTMNTEAFFGQGTRLTVV.

The chain joins TRBV19 to TRBJ1-2, with no clear D. V dropped 7 bases and J dropped 1 base, with 16 bases sitting between them. Germline CDR1 LNHDA, CDR2 SQIVND (reference sequence). The CDR3 is made up of 15 amino acids. CDR3 DNA: TGTGCCAGTAACCCTGCGGCAGGACTTAACTATGGCTACACCTTC. Its translation is CASNPAAGLNYGYTF.

The gene calls are TRBV6-5 and TRBJ2-1; the D gene is possibly TRBD1 (6 bases). Looked up from germline, CDR1 is MNHEY and CDR2 is SVGAGI. CDR3 size: 15 residues. V was clipped by 7 bases and J by 2 bases, with 15 bases between them. DNA for the CDR3: TGTGCCAGCAAAATAATAGGACAGCCCTACAATGAGCAGTTCTTC. Its protein is CASKIIGQPYNEQFF.